Presented here are 7 T cell receptor beta chains from one specimen sequenced in a study of OX40 agonist ivuxolimab in advanced cancers. Sequencing was performed with immunoSEQ multiplex PCR; in TCRdb, only in-frame clones are kept and a portion is missing. The data hold around 77,000 clones, with 75% to 95% observed a single time. The sequenced sample was CD4+ or CD8+ T cells sorted from blood, obtained in a trial of the OX40 agonist ivuxolimab. These receptor sequences come from an adult with an advanced solid tumor such as melanoma, head and neck, liver or kidney cancer.

J is TRBJ1-5 and V is TRBV7-9, with D maybe TRBD1 (6 bases). Trimming removed 4 bases from V and 4 bases from J, with 14 bases in between. This CDR3 comprises 15 residues. Germline V gives CDR1 SEHNR, CDR2 FQNEAQ (reference sequence). CDR3 in DNA: TGTGCCAGCAGCTCTGCGGGGGCAAGGAATCAGCCCCAGCATTTT. This sequence encodes CASSSAGARNQPQHF.

This sequence joins TRBV6-5 and TRBJ2-2; D is unresolved. The CDR3 has 12 amino acids. V was cut by 0 bases and J by 7 bases, with 3 bases left in between. Germline V lookup: CDR1 MNHEY, CDR2 SVGAGI. The CDR3, as DNA: TGTGCCAGCAGTTACTCCGGCGGGGAGCTGTTTTTT. It encodes CASSYSGGELFF.

This CDR3 is CASSFDRPSNTGELFF. CDR3 nucleotide sequence: TGTGCCAGCAGCTTTGACAGGCCCTCGAACACCGGGGAGCTGTTTTTT. This chain links TRBV5-6 with TRBJ2-2, with a weak D call TRBD1 (6 bases). Deletions cut 2 bases from V and 0 bases from J, with 11 bases between. This CDR3 spans 16 amino acids. The V gene's germline CDR1 is SGHDT and CDR2 YYEEEE.

The gene calls are TRBV28 and TRBJ2-1, with 9 positions matching TRBD2. Germline lookup yields CDR1 MDHEN and CDR2 SYDVKM. There are 12 residues in the CDR3. V shed 6 bases, J shed 8 bases, and the junction held 2 bases outside the gene matches. This chain's CDR3 is CASSWTSDEQFF. The CDR3 nucleotides read TGTGCCAGCAGCTGGACTAGCGATGAGCAGTTCTTC.

The rearrangement links TRBV5-8 to TRBJ2-5, with a possible D match to TRBD2 (6 bases). This CDR3 is built from 16 residues. Germline values: CDR1 SGHTS, CDR2 YDEGEE. Trimming pared 2 bases from V and 1 base from J, leaving 15 bases between. CDR3 in amino acids: CASSFRVLGGQETQYF. CDR3 DNA: TGTGCCAGCAGCTTTCGGGTCCTCGGGGGCCAAGAGACCCAGTACTTC. The entire variable domain, with the rest obtained from reference TRBV5-8 and TRBJ2-5, is as follows: EAGVTQSPTHLIKTRGQQATLRCSPISGHTSVYWYQQALGLGLQFLLWYDEGEERNRGNFPPRFSGRQFPNYSSELNVNALELEDSALYLCASSFRVLGGQETQYFGPGTRLLVL.

This rearrangement joins TRBV27 to TRBJ1-2; D is undetermined. The CDR3 extends over 13 amino acids. Trimming left V 3 bases short and J 1 base short, with 6 bases between. CDR1 is MNHEY, CDR2 SMNVEV, per germline (reference sequence). The CDR3 loop reads CASSFNNNYGYTF. CDR3 bases: TGTGCCAGCAGTTTCAACAATAACTATGGCTACACCTTC.

CDR3 in DNA: TGTGCCACCAGCAGAGATAGGCTCGGGGACACTGAAGCTTTCTTT. It translates to CATSRDRLGDTEAFF. The chain has TRBV15 and TRBJ1-1; unclear D gene. V lost 0 bases, J lost 3 bases, and 11 bases lay in between. The CDR3 covers 15 residues. CDR1 and CDR2 (germline): LNHNV, YYDKDF (reference sequence).